The source of this T cell receptor (beta chain) is a study of technical replicates of blood from a few donors. The V and J ends lost 0 bases and 4 bases, in that order; junction bases with no gene match: 9. Per germline, CDR1 LNHDA and CDR2 SQIVND (reference sequence). This CDR3 has 17 residues. The assay was immunoSEQ multiplex PCR, and TCRdb's table has in-frame clones only and misses some. The data hold just over 80,000 clones, with roughly 94% observed a single time. The specimen was T cells isolated from PBMCs. This TCR was recovered from a human donor in good health. The chain links TRBV19 to TRBJ2-1; 7 nucleotides align to TRBD2. CDR3 nucleotide sequence: TGTGCCAGTAGTATAGATCTCGAGACTAGCAGATACAATGAGCAGTTCTTC. Amino acid sequence: CASSIDLETSRYNEQFF.